The 27 T cell receptor beta chains presented below share a single source sample, sequenced in a study of blood T cell repertoires in COVID-19. The protocol was immunoSEQ multiplex PCR, while the TCRdb copy is restricted to in-frame clones and leaves out a portion. Here the sample spans about 180,000 clones, 82% being singletons. The sequenced sample consisted of peripheral blood. These receptors were taken from an elderly woman with active or convalescent COVID-19.

This clone was seen a handful of times. The chain carries TRBV3-1 (or the pseudogene TRBV3-2) and TRBJ1-6; D is perhaps TRBD1 (6 bases). V lost 4 bases and J lost 7, with 14 bases in between. CDR1 is LGHDT and CDR2 is YNNKEL in the germline V gene (reference sequence). This CDR3 is built from 15 residues. The CDR3 nucleotides are TGTGCCAGCAGCCGGGGACACGAGGGGAATTCACCCCTCCACTTT. Protein: CASSRGHEGNSPLHF.

This chain connects TRBV19 to TRBJ2-5; tentatively, D is TRBD1 (6 bases). This CDR3 has 15 residues. Trimming pared 4 bases from V and 2 bases from J, leaving 14 bases between. Germline CDR1 is LNHDA and CDR2 is SQIVND (reference sequence). CDR3 amino acids: CASSNRRQGQETQYF. In nucleotides, the CDR3 is TGTGCCAGTAGTAACAGGAGGCAGGGGCAAGAGACCCAGTACTTC.

The CDR3 loop is CASTRDRGLKQPQHF. Here the CDR3 DNA reads TGTGCCAGTACCCGGGACAGGGGGCTTAAACAGCCCCAGCATTTT. This sequence joins TRBV19 and TRBJ1-5; 12 bases align to TRBD1. This CDR3 contains 15 residues. Germline V gene data show CDR1 as LNHDA and CDR2 as SQIVND (reference sequence). V lost 7 bases, J lost 7 bases, and 8 bases stayed unmatched.

The chain is built from TRBV6-5 and TRBJ2-2, with 9 bases that match TRBD2. After removal of 6 bases from V and 7 bases from J, the junction contained 6 bases not matched to a gene. Germline V gives CDR1 MNHEY, CDR2 SVGAGI. This CDR3 contains 14 residues. For the CDR3, the DNA is TGTGCCAGCAGGGCGGGAGGGCCGAGCGGGGAGCTGTTTTTT. Protein product: CASRAGGPSGELFF.

This rearrangement joins TRBV5-1 to TRBJ2-7; D unclear. This CDR3 is 14 amino acids long. Germline V gene lookup returns CDR1 SGHRS and CDR2 YFSETQ. V was pared by 0 bases and J by 3 bases, with 10 bases between. This CDR3 reads CASSLGSPLYEQYF. The CDR3 DNA follows: TGCGCCAGCAGCTTGGGCAGTCCCCTCTACGAGCAGTACTTC.

In this sample, this clone turned up a few times. The chain links TRBV7-3 to TRBJ2-7, with TRBD2 as a possible D gene (6 bases). Germline V gene lookup returns CDR1 SGHTA and CDR2 FQGTGA. This CDR3 has 13 residues. V lost 2 bases, J lost 7 bases, and 12 bases lay in between. The CDR3 region has the DNA TGTGCCAGCAGCTTAGCTGGAGGGGAGGAGCAGTACTTC. Translating it yields CASSLAGGEEQYF.

V gene TRBV6-6 combines with J gene TRBJ2-1; TRBD1 matches 7 bases. The germline gives CDR1 MNHNY, CDR2 SVGAGI (reference sequence). The J segment lost 7 bases and the V segment lost 6 bases, leaving 6 bases of the junction unmatched. This CDR3 comprises 13 residues. The CDR3 bases are TGTGCCAGCAGCCGACAGGGTTGGAATGAGCAGTTCTTC. The encoded protein is CASSRQGWNEQFF.

The V gene is TRBV6-2 or TRBV6-3, the J gene TRBJ2-5; a possible D gene is TRBD2 (5 bases). Germline assignment: CDR1 MNHEY and CDR2 SVGEGT. The CDR3 has 13 amino acids. The germline V and J ends were trimmed by 6 bases and 1 base, with 9 bases remaining between them. CDR3 DNA sequence: TGTGCCAGCAGCAGACTATCCCAAGAGACCCAGTACTTC. It encodes CASSRLSQETQYF.

Written as DNA, the CDR3 is TGTGCCAGCAGTTTGACAGGGGGCATTAATTCACCCCTCCACTTT. This translates into CASSLTGGINSPLHF. This sequence joins TRBV28 and TRBJ1-6; 10 bases are shared with TRBD1. The CDR3 contains 15 residues. J gave up 6 bases and V 3 bases, and 2 bases lay outside the gene matches. Per germline, CDR1 MDHEN and CDR2 SYDVKM.

This chain joins TRBV11-2 and TRBJ2-7; 10 positions match TRBD1. This CDR3 contains 18 residues. Losses at the gene ends were 1 base for V and 3 bases for J; bases not matched to a gene: 12. Germline CDR1 SGHAT, CDR2 FQNNGV. The CDR3 DNA reads TGTGCCAGCAGCTTAGGAACCGGGACAGGGGTACGAGTCTACGAGCAGTACTTC. Protein sequence: CASSLGTGTGVRVYEQYF.

This clone appeared once. V is TRBV3-1 (or the pseudogene TRBV3-2) and J is TRBJ1-1; D is undetermined. There are 11 residues in the CDR3. With 0 bases removed from V and 10 bases from J, the gap between germline ends came to 6 bases. Germline V gene lookup returns CDR1 LGHDT and CDR2 YNNKEL (reference sequence). The CDR3, as DNA: TGTGCCAGCAGCCAAGATCGGAGAGCTTTCTTT. Translation gives CASSQDRRAFF.

This clone came up a few times. V and J are TRBV6-2 or TRBV6-3 and TRBJ2-4; 10 bases align to TRBD1. This CDR3 is built from 15 residues. V gave up 5 bases and J gave up 0 bases; unmatched junction bases: 1. Germline CDR1 and CDR2: MNHEY and SVGEGT. CDR3 bases: TGTGCCAGCAGTCGGACAGGGGGAGCCAAAAACATTCAGTACTTC. Its translation: CASSRTGGAKNIQYF.

The chain couples TRBV6-5 to TRBJ1-2, with D possibly matching TRBD1 (5 bases). Trimming pared 5 bases from V and 4 bases from J, leaving 8 bases between. CDR1 MNHEY and CDR2 SVGAGI come from the germline V gene. This CDR3 comprises 12 residues. Here the CDR3 reads CASSQGAYGYTF. CDR3 coding DNA: TGTGCCAGCAGTCAGGGTGCCTATGGCTACACCTTC.

The chain links TRBV12-3 or TRBV12-4 to TRBJ2-7; 9 bases align to TRBD1. V was pared by 6 bases and J by 3 bases, with 3 bases of the junction left unmatched. CDR3 length: 13 amino acids. The CDR3 sequence: CASRTGGGYEQYF. The CDR3 DNA sequence: TGTGCCAGCAGGACAGGGGGGGGCTACGAGCAGTACTTC.

This chain uses TRBV7-9 with TRBJ2-3, with 9 positions matching TRBD1. With V trimmed by 5 bases and J by 3 bases, 12 bases remained unmatched. Germline CDR1 is SEHNR and CDR2 is FQNEAQ (reference sequence). This CDR3 spans 17 amino acids. CDR3 nucleotide sequence: TGTGCCAGCAGCCCCTGGGACAGGGTTATGACGACAGATACGCAGTATTTT. Translated, it gives CASSPWDRVMTTDTQYF.

This clone was observed a handful of times. The chain couples TRBV18 to TRBJ2-2; 7 positions match TRBD1. The J segment lost 5 bases and the V segment lost 3 bases, leaving 3 bases of the junction unmatched. Germline V lookup: CDR1 KGHSH, CDR2 LQKENI. The CDR3 runs 14 residues. The CDR3 loop reads CASSPPGQTGELFF. The CDR3, as DNA: TGTGCCAGCTCACCGCCGGGACAGACCGGGGAGCTGTTTTTT.

The chain uses TRBV2 and TRBJ2-7, with D possibly TRBD1 on 6 matching bases. Trimming left V 5 bases short and J 5 bases short, with 7 bases between. From germline, CDR1 is SNHLY and CDR2 FYNNEI. The CDR3 has 11 residues. Written as DNA, the CDR3 is TGTGCCAGCAGTTACAGGGACGAGCAGTACTTC. Protein: CASSYRDEQYF. The whole variable domain, remainder taken from reference TRBV2 and TRBJ2-7, is EPEVTQTPSHQVTQMGQEVILRCVPISNHLYFYWYRQILGQKVEFLVSFYNNEISEKSEIFDDQFSVERPDGSNFTLKIRSTKLEDSAMYFCASSYRDEQYFGPGTRLTVT.

As DNA, the CDR3 is TGCGCCAGCAGCTTGGCCGGGCTAGCGGGAGGAACAGATACGCAGTATTTT. Translation: CASSLAGLAGGTDTQYF. The chain links TRBV5-1 to TRBJ2-3; TRBD2 matches at 11 bases. J lost 3 bases, V lost 0 bases, and 6 bases had no gene match. The CDR3 is 17 residues long. Germline V gene lookup returns CDR1 SGHRS and CDR2 YFSETQ.

In this sample, this clone turned up a few times. The rearrangement uses TRBV7-3 and TRBJ1-2, with D perhaps TRBD1 (5 bases). V dropped 0 bases and J dropped 8 bases, with 13 bases sitting between them. The V gene's germline CDR1 is SGHTA and CDR2 FQGTGA. CDR3 length: 14 residues. CDR3 sequence reads: CASSLTGRQGGYTF. The CDR3 nucleotides read TGTGCCAGCAGCTTAACGGGCAGGCAGGGCGGCTACACCTTC. Combining the CDR3 with reference TRBV7-3 and TRBJ1-2 gives the whole variable domain GAGVSQTPSNKVTEKGKYVELRCDPISGHTALYWYRQSLGQGPEFLIYFQGTGAADDSGLPNDRFFAVRPEGSVSTLKIQRTERGDSAVYLCASSLTGRQGGYTFGSGTRLTVV.

This chain uses TRBV5-5 with TRBJ1-5; the D gene is possibly TRBD1 (5 bases). Per the germline V gene, CDR1 is SGHKS and CDR2 is YYEKEE (reference sequence). Trimming removed 1 base at V and 9 bases at J, with 8 bases between. This CDR3 comprises 12 residues. In DNA form, the CDR3 reads TGTGCCAGCAGCTTGTGGAGGGGGCCCCAGCATTTT. Residues: CASSLWRGPQHF.

The chain has TRBV6-5 and TRBJ1-4; D call uncertain. V gave up 6 bases and J gave up 8 bases, with 13 bases separating them. The CDR3 loop spans 13 amino acids. The V gene's germline CDR1 is MNHEY and CDR2 SVGAGI. CDR3 nucleotide sequence: TGTGCCAGCAGCCTATCATCATCCGAAAAACTGTTTTTT. Its protein is CASSLSSSEKLFF.

The chain is built from TRBV7-6 and TRBJ2-2; D ambiguous. V was shortened by 2 bases and J by 5 bases, with 9 bases between the two germline ends. The CDR3 consists of 14 residues. Looked up from germline, CDR1 is SGHVS and CDR2 is FNYEAQ. The DNA of the CDR3 is TGTGCCAGCAGCTTATTGGGCACTACCGGGGAGCTGTTTTTT. As protein: CASSLLGTTGELFF.

The V and J genes are TRBV6-1 and TRBJ1-5; 11 bases agree with TRBD1. V lost 4 bases and J lost 4; bases outside the gene matches: 9. This CDR3 spans 17 amino acids. CDR1 and CDR2 from the germline V gene are MNHNS and SASEGT. This CDR3 reads CASSAVVGTGGNQPQHF. The CDR3 DNA reads TGTGCCAGCAGTGCGGTGGTCGGGACAGGGGGGAATCAGCCCCAGCATTTT.

This clone was recorded once. The chain has TRBV6-1 and TRBJ1-5, with 8 nucleotides matching TRBD1. From germline, CDR1 is MNHNS and CDR2 SASEGT. Germline trimming cut 1 base from V and 7 bases from J; bases unmatched to any gene: 6. This CDR3 region has 15 residues. This CDR3 is CASSEDRTGIQPQHF. CDR3 DNA sequence: TGTGCCAGCAGTGAAGATAGGACAGGGATCCAGCCCCAGCATTTT.

The chain couples TRBV15 to TRBJ2-4; unclear D gene. The germline V and J ends were trimmed by 0 bases and 1 base, with 10 bases remaining between them. The CDR3 loop spans 16 amino acids. CDR1 and CDR2 from the germline V gene are LNHNV and YYDKDF (reference sequence). DNA for the CDR3: TGTGCCACCAGCAGAGACTTTACCGGGGCCAAAAACATTCAGTACTTC. Translating gives CATSRDFTGAKNIQYF. Filled out from reference TRBV15 and TRBJ2-4, the complete variable domain reads DAMVIQNPRYQVTQFGKPVTLSCSQTLNHNVMYWYQQKSSQAPKLLFHYYDKDFNNEADTPDNFQSRRPNTSFCFLDIRSPGLGDTAMYLCATSRDFTGAKNIQYFGAGTRLSVL.

There are a few counts of this clone. The genes are TRBV5-1 and TRBJ2-5; 10 bases align to TRBD2. The trim removed 4 bases at V and 4 bases at J, leaving 10 bases unmatched. CDR3 size: 16 residues. Germline lookup yields CDR1 SGHRS and CDR2 YFSETQ. CDR3 residues: CASSPPDSGRIETQYF. The CDR3 DNA is TGCGCCAGCAGCCCCCCGGATAGCGGGAGGATAGAGACCCAGTACTTC.

This clone has just one count. The V gene is TRBV5-1, the J gene TRBJ2-1; the D gene is possibly TRBD1 (7 bases). V was pared by 3 bases and J by 2 bases, with 12 bases between. CDR1 is SGHRS, CDR2 YFSETQ, per germline. The length of the CDR3 is 15 residues. CDR3 residues: CASSSQGEAYNEQFF. CDR3 sequence (DNA): TGCGCCAGCAGCTCGCAGGGGGAGGCCTACAATGAGCAGTTCTTC.